This T cell receptor (beta chain) appears in the sequencing data of a study of Tregs in tolerant kidney transplant recipients. Some clones are missing from TCRdb's copy, which holds only in-frame ones; the method was immunoSEQ multiplex PCR. Among approximately 81,000 clones, roughly 91% were seen once, and the ten largest hold 1.6%. For this clone: Antigen: not known.

The CDR3 length is 17 residues. Unmatched junction bases numbered 12, after V lost 0 bases and J lost 4 bases. Germline CDR1 LGHNA, CDR2 YNFKEQ. General study results and limits: Antigen-driven expansion was suggested because donor-specific Tregs expanded more than all Tregs in tolerant patients. Some patients' samples used different primers over time, so nucleotide sequences weren't comparable. Tregs expanded with activated donor B cells seemed most donor-specific.

The nonmyeloablative bone marrow transplants came from related graft donors, with transient mixed chimerism. CD4+CD25+CD127- Tregs, CD4+CD25- non-Tregs, CD4 and CD8 cells were sorted. The source is a human patient who received a combined kidney and bone marrow transplant. Some T cells here may be from the graft donor. The source material was CD4+ T cells from blood (PBMCs), sampled 24 months after the transplant. The chain is built from TRBV4-2 and TRBJ2-7; 7 positions agree with TRBD1. Here the CDR3 reads CASSQEVFGQGVYEQYF. CDR3 DNA: TGTGCCAGCAGCCAAGAAGTTTTCGGGCAGGGGGTTTACGAGCAGTACTTC.